The 9 T cell receptor beta chains presented below share a single source sample, sequenced in a study of T cell repertoires in ileal Crohn's disease. The time point denotes: inflamed ileum from the surgical specimen. Method: immunoSEQ multiplex PCR; TCRdb's copy keeps in-frame clones and lacks some. The table has about 3,300 clones, approximately 95% seen once. The specimen sequenced was ileal tissue. The receptors here all came from an adult with Crohn's disease.

CDR3 sequence: CASSRWFQGANVLTF. CDR3 nucleotides: TGTGCCAGCAGTCGGTGGTTCCAAGGGGCCAACGTCCTGACTTTC. This chain connects TRBV6-5 to TRBJ2-6; D not certain. The CDR3 extends over 15 amino acids. Germline V gene data show CDR1 as MNHEY and CDR2 as SVGAGI. Deletions cut 5 bases from V and 4 bases from J, with 12 bases between.

The V gene is TRBV15, the J gene TRBJ2-6; D could derive from TRBD1 or TRBD2 (5 bases each). CDR1 is LNHNV and CDR2 is YYDKDF in the germline V gene (reference sequence). V dropped 1 base and J dropped 2 bases, with 6 bases sitting between them. The CDR3 is made up of 15 amino acids. The CDR3 sequence: CATSRGGTGANVLTF. The CDR3 bases are TGTGCCACCAGCAGAGGGGGGACTGGGGCCAACGTCCTGACTTTC.

The CDR3 sequence: CASSQERVTEAFF. In DNA form, the CDR3 reads TGTGCCAGCAGCCAAGAGCGGGTCACTGAAGCTTTCTTT. This chain connects TRBV4-2 to TRBJ1-1; D gene uncertain. CDR1 LGHNA and CDR2 YNFKEQ come from the germline V gene. V lost 0 bases and J 4 bases, leaving 6 bases between the germline ends. This CDR3 region has 13 residues.

This chain connects TRBV5-1 to TRBJ2-2; D is unclear. Germline CDR1 SGHRS, CDR2 YFSETQ. This CDR3 has 14 residues. Trimming left V 0 bases short and J 4 bases short, with 7 bases between. CDR3 bases: TGCGCCAGCAGCTTGGCCGGCGGCACCGGGGAGCTGTTTTTT. It encodes CASSLAGGTGELFF.

The chain carries TRBV21-1 and TRBJ1-5; the table's D gene call, TRBD1, was not cross checked with the DNA. TRBV21-1 is a known pseudogene. CDR3 length: 15 residues. The CDR3 protein is CASSKADSFHQPQHF. CDR3 DNA sequence: TGTGCCAGCAGCAAAGCGGACAGCTTCCATCAGCCCCAGCATTTT.

The V and J genes are TRBV7-9 and TRBJ1-1; D not resolved. V lost 1 base and J lost 2, with 5 bases in between. The germline gives CDR1 SEHNR, CDR2 FQNEAQ (reference sequence). This CDR3 has 13 amino acids. In DNA form, the CDR3 reads TGTGCCAGCAGCTTAGAGGGAAACACTGAAGCTTTCTTT. Its protein product is CASSLEGNTEAFF.

The genes are TRBV5-6 and TRBJ1-2, with D tentatively TRBD1 (5 bases). The V gene's germline CDR1 is SGHDT and CDR2 YYEEEE. This CDR3 is 16 amino acids long. V was pared by 1 base and J by 0 bases, with 13 bases between. CDR3 bases: TGTGCCAGCAGCTTGCCCCTGGGACGGCCTAACTATGGCTACACCTTC. The encoded protein is CASSLPLGRPNYGYTF.

The table lists this clone with a count of one. The rearrangement links TRBV29-1 to TRBJ1-5, with 8 bases aligning to TRBD1. CDR1 and CDR2 (germline): SQVTM, ANQGSEA. The CDR3 loop spans 12 amino acids. The CDR3 is CSAGQGDQPQHF. The CDR3 DNA reads as TGCAGTGCCGGACAGGGCGATCAGCCCCAGCATTTT.

The genes are TRBV15 and TRBJ2-7; 7 bases are a match to TRBD1. CDR1 and CDR2 from the germline V gene are LNHNV and YYDKDF (reference sequence). V lost 1 base, J lost 6 bases, and 6 bases stayed unmatched. The CDR3 extends over 14 amino acids. The chain's CDR3 is CATSRGDSRVEQYF. The CDR3 DNA is TGTGCCACCAGCAGAGGGGACAGCCGGGTCGAGCAGTACTTC.